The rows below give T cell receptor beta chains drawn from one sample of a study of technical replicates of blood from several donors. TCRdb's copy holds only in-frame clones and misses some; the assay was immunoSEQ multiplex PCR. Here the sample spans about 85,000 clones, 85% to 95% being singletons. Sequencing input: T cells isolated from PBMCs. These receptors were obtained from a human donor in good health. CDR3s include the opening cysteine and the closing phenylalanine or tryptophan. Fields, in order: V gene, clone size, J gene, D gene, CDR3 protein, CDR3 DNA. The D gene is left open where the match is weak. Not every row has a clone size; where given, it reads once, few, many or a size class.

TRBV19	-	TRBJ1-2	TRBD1	CASSIQGGANYGYTF	TGTGCCAGTAGTATACAGGGGGGAGCCAACTATGGCTACACCTTC
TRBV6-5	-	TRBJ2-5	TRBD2	CASSHGREEYF	TGTGCCAGCAGCCACGGGCGGGAGGAGTACTTC
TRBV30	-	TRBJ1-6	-	CAWRLQGYSPLHF	TGTGCCTGGAGGTTACAGGGATATTCACCCCTCCACTTT
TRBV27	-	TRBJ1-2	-	CASSLSGHYGYTF	TGTGCCAGCAGTTTATCGGGACATTATGGCTACACCTTC
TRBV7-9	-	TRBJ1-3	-	CASSRSFQGTSGNTIYF	TGTGCCAGCAGCCGATCCTTTCAGGGGACGTCTGGAAACACCATATATTTT
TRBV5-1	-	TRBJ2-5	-	CASSLGGEETQYF	TGCGCCAGCAGCTTGGGGGGCGAAGAGACCCAGTACTTC
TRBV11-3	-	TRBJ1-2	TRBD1	CASSSTGGRGYTF	TGTGCCAGCAGCTCCACAGGGGGCCGGGGCTACACCTTC
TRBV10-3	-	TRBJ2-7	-	CAIRGGTSYEQYF	TGTGCCATCAGGGGGGGTACGTCATACGAGCAGTACTTC
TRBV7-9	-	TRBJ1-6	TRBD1	CASSPDRGISPLHF	TGTGCCAGCAGCCCGGACAGGGGAATCTCACCCCTCCACTTT
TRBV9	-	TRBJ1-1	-	CASSPGPHEAFF	TGTGCCAGCAGCCCAGGGCCCCATGAAGCTTTCTTT
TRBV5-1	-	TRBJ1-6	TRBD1	CASSPGQGSSPLHF	TGCGCCAGCAGCCCGGGACAGGGATCCTCACCCCTCCACTTT
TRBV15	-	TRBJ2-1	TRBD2	CATSPPGGPRYEQFF	TGTGCCACCAGCCCCCCGGGAGGGCCAAGGTATGAGCAGTTCTTC
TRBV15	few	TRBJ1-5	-	CATSRAVATNQPQHF	TGTGCCACCTCGAGGGCCGTTGCGACCAATCAGCCCCAGCATTTT
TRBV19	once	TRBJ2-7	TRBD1	CASSMRDRGSYEQYF	TGTGCCAGTAGTATGCGGGACAGGGGTTCCTACGAGCAGTACTTC
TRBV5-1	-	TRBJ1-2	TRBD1	CASSLRTGENYGYTF	TGCGCCAGCAGCCTAAGGACAGGGGAGAACTATGGCTACACCTTC
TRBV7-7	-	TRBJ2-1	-	CASSSSTGHNEQFF	TGTGCTAGCAGCTCCTCAACAGGGCACAATGAGCAGTTCTTC
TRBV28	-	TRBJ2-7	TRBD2	CASSLISSGKYEQYF	TGTGCCAGCAGTTTAATTTCTAGCGGAAAATACGAGCAGTACTTC
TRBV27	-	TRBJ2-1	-	CASSLFGNSYNEQFF	TGTGCCAGCAGTTTATTCGGGAACTCCTACAATGAGCAGTTCTTC
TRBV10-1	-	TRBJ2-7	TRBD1	CASSNWTGRGYEQYF	TGCGCCAGCAGTAACTGGACAGGACGCGGCTACGAGCAGTACTTC
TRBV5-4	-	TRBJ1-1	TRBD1	CASSVLGQGDTEAFF	TGTGCCAGCAGCGTCCTGGGACAGGGTGACACTGAAGCTTTCTTT
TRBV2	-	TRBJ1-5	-	CASTLTGGGNQPQHF	TGTGCCAGCACTCTGACGGGGGGCGGTAATCAGCCCCAGCATTTT
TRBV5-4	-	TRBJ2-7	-	CASSQQGAGYEQYF	TGTGCCAGCAGCCAACAGGGAGCAGGGTACGAGCAGTACTTC
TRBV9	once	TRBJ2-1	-	CASSVAGRVGNEQFF	TGTGCCAGCAGCGTAGCGGGCAGGGTGGGGAATGAGCAGTTCTTC
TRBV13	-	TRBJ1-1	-	CASSLLRAEAFF	TGTGCCAGCAGCTTACTTCGGGCTGAAGCTTTCTTT
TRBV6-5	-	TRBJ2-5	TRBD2	CASSGLAGRKTQYF	TGTGCCAGCAGTGGACTAGCGGGACGGAAGACCCAGTACTTC
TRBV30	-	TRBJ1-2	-	CAWSELQGLIDGYTF	TGTGCCTGGAGTGAATTGCAGGGGCTTATTGACGGCTACACCTTC
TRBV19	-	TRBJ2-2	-	CASSIAQNTGELFF	TGTGCCAGTAGTATTGCACAGAACACCGGGGAGCTGTTTTTT